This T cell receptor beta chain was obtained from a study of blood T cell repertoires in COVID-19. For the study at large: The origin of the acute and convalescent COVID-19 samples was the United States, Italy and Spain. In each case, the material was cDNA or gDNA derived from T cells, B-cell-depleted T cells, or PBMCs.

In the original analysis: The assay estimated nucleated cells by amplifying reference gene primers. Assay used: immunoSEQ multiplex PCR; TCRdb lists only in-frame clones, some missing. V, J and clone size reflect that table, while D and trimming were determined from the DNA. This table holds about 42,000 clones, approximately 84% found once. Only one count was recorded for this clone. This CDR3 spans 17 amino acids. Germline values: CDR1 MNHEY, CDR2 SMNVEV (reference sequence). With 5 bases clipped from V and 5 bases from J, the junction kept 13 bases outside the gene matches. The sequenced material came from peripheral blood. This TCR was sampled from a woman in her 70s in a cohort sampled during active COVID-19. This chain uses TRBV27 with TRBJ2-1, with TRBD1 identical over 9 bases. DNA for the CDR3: TGTGCCAGCAGTCGGACCCCCGGGACAGGGTCCCACAATGAGCAGTTCTTC. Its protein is CASSRTPGTGSHNEQFF.